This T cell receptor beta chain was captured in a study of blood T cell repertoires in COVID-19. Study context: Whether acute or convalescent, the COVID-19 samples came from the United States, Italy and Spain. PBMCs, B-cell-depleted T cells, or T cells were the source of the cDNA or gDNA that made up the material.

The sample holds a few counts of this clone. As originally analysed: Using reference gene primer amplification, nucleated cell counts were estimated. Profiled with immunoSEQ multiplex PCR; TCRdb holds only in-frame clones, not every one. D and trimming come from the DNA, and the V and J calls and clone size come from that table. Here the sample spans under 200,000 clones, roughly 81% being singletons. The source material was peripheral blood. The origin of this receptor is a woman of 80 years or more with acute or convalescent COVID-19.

DNA of the CDR3: TGTGCCTGGAGTGTACAGGTATCTACGCACGAGCAGTACTTC. It codes for CAWSVQVSTHEQYF. The chain couples TRBV30 to TRBJ2-7, with D perhaps TRBD1 (5 bases). The CDR3 runs 14 residues. Germline V gene lookup returns CDR1 GTSNPN and CDR2 SVGIG (reference sequence). Trimming took off 0 bases at V and 5 bases at J, with 14 bases between the two ends.